Sequencing of this TCR beta chain was carried out in a study of T cell repertoires in cytomegalovirus infection. TCRdb re-analysed the reads in MiXCR, keeping a single row per CDR3 protein. The sample yields just under 550,000 distinct CDR3 sequences, about 25% seen once. CDR1 and CDR2 from the germline V gene are MRHNA and SNTAGT. Trimming pared 9 bases from V and 6 bases from J, leaving 8 bases between. The CDR3 length is 10 residues. Whole-study findings and limits: Within the response measured ex vivo, HLA-C-restricted CMV-specific TCR beta clonotypes were dominant.

This clonotype was detected only a few times. Antigen specificity is unknown. The source material was PBMCs. The clonotype originates from a human donor in good health (CMV status not recorded). Some clones in this sample may be carry-over from other donors' samples. The chain joins TRBV6-4 to TRBJ1-1; D call uncertain. This CDR3 is CARFVAEAFF. The CDR3 coding sequence is TGTGCCAGATTTGTGGCTGAAGCTTTCTTT.